Ten or more counts support the clone carrying this T cell receptor (beta chain). Its antigen is not identified. Trimming cost V 5 bases and J 4 bases, with 17 bases left between them. The germline V gene has CDR1 SEHNR and CDR2 FQNEAQ (reference sequence). This CDR3 has 15 residues. Synthesis of cDNA was accomplished via 5'RACE employing 10-nucleotide random UMIs. Via MiXCR, TCRdb re-called the 5' RACE reads, giving one row per CDR3 protein. The table shows around 69,000 distinct CDR3 sequences, with less than 5.5% occurring only once. This sample stems from a study of neurological immune-mediated disorders. Regarding the study as a whole: Repertoires from 18 of 34 multiple sclerosis patients grouped phylogenetically into a related-CDR3 cluster, suggesting a possible signature. Neither clinical nor MRI features showed any association with the multiple sclerosis repertoire cluster, and the authors stated that larger cohorts are needed.

The chain has TRBV7-9 and TRBJ1-1; TRBD1 is a possible D gene (6 bases). Sequenced sample: PBMCs. This clonotype originated in a man younger than 40 with multiple sclerosis. The CDR3 DNA is TGTGCCAGCAGCGCCCGCGGGGGGGCGATCACTGAAGCTTTCTTT. Translation: CASSARGGAITEAFF.